These 29 T cell receptor beta chains were all obtained from the same sample, sequenced in a study of blood T cell repertoires in COVID-19. Generated by immunoSEQ multiplex PCR, the TCRdb table keeps only in-frame clones and is missing some. The top ten clones hold about 9.4% of a sample with about 180,000 clones, roughly 88% of them seen once. The source material was PBMCs or T cells enriched from blood (not recorded which). These receptors were collected from a woman under 30 who had recovered from COVID-19.

V usage is TRBV11-2 and J usage is TRBJ1-2, with D maybe TRBD1 (5 bases). Germline CDR1 is SGHAT and CDR2 is FQNNGV. This CDR3 contains 15 residues. The germline V and J ends were trimmed by 4 bases and 1 base, with 13 bases remaining between them. Here the CDR3 DNA reads TGTGCCAGCAGCTCCCACTTGGGGGGTAACTATGGCTACACCTTC. Amino acids: CASSSHLGGNYGYTF. Filled out from reference TRBV11-2 and TRBJ1-2, the complete variable domain reads EAGVAQSPRYKIIEKRQSVAFWCNPISGHATLYWYQQILGQGPKLLIQFQNNGVVDDSQLPKDRFSAERLKGVDSTLKIQPAKLEDSAVYLCASSSHLGGNYGYTFGSGTRLTVV.

V usage is TRBV9 and J usage is TRBJ2-1, with 7 nucleotides matching TRBD2. The germline CDR1 and CDR2 sequences are SGDLS and YYNGEE. J was trimmed by 9 bases and V by 0 bases; bases with no gene match: 9. CDR3 size: 15 residues. DNA for the CDR3: TGTGCCAGCAGCGTAGAGGAGGGGAGGGCCGGTGAGCAGTTCTTC. Protein: CASSVEEGRAGEQFF.

The V and J genes are TRBV6-1 and TRBJ2-7; 11 bases are shared with TRBD2. Germline values: CDR1 MNHNS, CDR2 SASEGT. The junction had 12 bases not matched to a gene; V was cut back by 1 base and J by 4 bases. This CDR3 contains 18 residues. The CDR3 loop is CASSEGLAGPRARYEQYF. The CDR3 bases are TGTGCCAGCAGTGAAGGACTAGCGGGACCCCGGGCGAGATACGAGCAGTACTTC.

The chain recombines TRBV30 with TRBJ1-6; D remains unclear. The CDR3 is made up of 13 amino acids. From germline, CDR1 is GTSNPN and CDR2 SVGIG (reference sequence). The V and J ends lost 3 bases and 5 bases respectively, with 8 bases between them. CDR3 in DNA: TGTGCCTGGAGGGAGGGTAATAATTCACCCCTCCACTTT. Encoded protein: CAWREGNNSPLHF.

The genes are TRBV30 and TRBJ1-5; TRBD1 aligns across 7 bases. Germline CDR1 and CDR2: GTSNPN and SVGIG (reference sequence). The CDR3 consists of 13 residues. V lost 5 bases and J lost 4; bases outside the gene matches: 5. This chain's CDR3 is CAWEGGGNQPQHF. The CDR3, as DNA: TGTGCCTGGGAAGGGGGCGGTAATCAGCCCCAGCATTTT.

The chain carries TRBV5-1 and TRBJ2-3, with no clear D. This CDR3 region has 12 residues. V shed 4 bases and J shed 2 bases, with 5 bases lying between them. Germline assignment: CDR1 SGHRS and CDR2 YFSETQ. This CDR3 is CASSPSTDTQYF. The CDR3, as DNA: TGCGCCAGCAGCCCTTCCACAGATACGCAGTATTTT. Looking up the rest from reference TRBV5-1 and TRBJ2-3 gives the full variable domain: KAGVTQTPRYLIKTRGQQVTLSCSPISGHRSVSWYQQTPGQGLQFLFEYFSETQRNKGNFPGRFSGRQFSNSRSEMNVSTLELGDSALYLCASSPSTDTQYFGPGTRLTVL.

The genes are TRBV7-9 and TRBJ1-6; D remains unclear. CDR1 and CDR2 from the germline V gene are SEHNR and FQNEAQ (reference sequence). This CDR3 region has 14 residues. V was pared by 1 base and J by 7 bases, with 8 bases between. This CDR3 is CASSLVMSNSPLHF. CDR3 DNA sequence: TGTGCCAGCAGCTTAGTAATGTCGAATTCACCCCTCCACTTT. Full variable domain (rest looked up from reference TRBV7-9 and TRBJ1-6): DTGVSQNPRHKITKRGQNVTFRCDPISEHNRLYWYRQTLGQGPEFLTYFQNEAQLEKSRLLSDRFSAERPKGSFSTLEIQRTEQGDSAMYLCASSLVMSNSPLHFGNGTRLTVT.

This chain links TRBV4-1 with TRBJ1-1; D unresolved. Germline V lookup: CDR1 MGHRA, CDR2 YSYEKL. There are 14 residues in the CDR3. V was trimmed by 0 bases and J by 4 bases, leaving 9 bases between them. In DNA, the CDR3 is TGCGCCAGCAGCCAAGATCTGAGCACCACTGAAGCTTTCTTT. Residues: CASSQDLSTTEAFF.

This clone was detected only once. The chain has TRBV27 and TRBJ1-1; D is ambiguous. V shed 2 bases and J shed 2 bases, with 12 bases lying between them. Germline V lookup: CDR1 MNHEY, CDR2 SMNVEV (reference sequence). This CDR3 is 15 amino acids long. CDR3 DNA: TGTGCCAGCAGTTTAAACTTGTACAGTAACACTGAAGCTTTCTTT. Translation: CASSLNLYSNTEAFF.

The chain recombines TRBV7-8 with TRBJ1-4; 8 bases match TRBD1. The V gene end was trimmed by 1 base and the J gene end by 0 bases; junction bases not matched to a gene: 1. The CDR3 spans 16 residues. The germline gives CDR1 SGHVS, CDR2 FQNEAQ. The CDR3 nucleotides are TGTGCCAGCAGCTTAGAACAGGGGGCAACTAATGAAAAACTGTTTTTT. As protein: CASSLEQGATNEKLFF. The variable domain in full, with the rest retrieved from reference TRBV7-8 and TRBJ1-4, is GAGVSQSPRYKVAKRGQDVALRCDPISGHVSLFWYQQALGQGPEFLTYFQNEAQLDKSGLPSDRFFAERPEGSVSTLKIQRTQQEDSAVYLCASSLEQGATNEKLFFGSGTQLSVL.

The rearrangement uses TRBV7-2 and TRBJ2-7, with D possibly being TRBD2 (5 bases). The germline V gene encodes CDR1 SGHTA and CDR2 FQGNSA. The CDR3 is made up of 15 amino acids. Trimming removed 1 base from V and 4 bases from J, with 14 bases in between. CDR3 sequence reads: CASSLELVITYEQYF. The CDR3 DNA is TGTGCCAGCAGCTTAGAACTAGTAATTACGTACGAGCAGTACTTC.

The chain couples TRBV5-1 to TRBJ2-5; D may be TRBD2 (7 bases). Per the germline V gene, CDR1 is SGHRS and CDR2 is YFSETQ. This CDR3 has 15 residues. Trimming stripped 2 bases from V and 5 bases from J, with 16 bases between. This CDR3 is CASSFSGGPTETQYF. CDR3 in DNA: TGCGCCAGCAGCTTTTCGGGGGGCCCTACGGAGACCCAGTACTTC.

The chain employs TRBV7-8 and TRBJ2-6; 11 nucleotides align to TRBD2. The ends lost 5 bases at V and 1 base at J; junction bases unmatched: 22. CDR3 length equals 23 residues. Per germline, CDR1 SGHVS and CDR2 FQNEAQ. The DNA of the CDR3 is TGTGCCAGCAGCCAGATATATAAGAGTCTAGCGGGAGGAGGGCCTTCTGGGGCCAACGTCCTGACTTTC. Amino acid sequence: CASSQIYKSLAGGGPSGANVLTF.

This clone came up once. The gene calls are TRBV5-4 and TRBJ2-1; 12 bases are shared with TRBD2. Germline values: CDR1 SGHNT, CDR2 YYREEE (reference sequence). The CDR3 sequence is 16 residues long. With V trimmed by 3 bases and J by 7 bases, 8 bases remained unmatched. The CDR3, as DNA: TGTGCCAGCAGCTCCCGACTAGCGGGAGTCCAGAATGAGCAGTTCTTC. Protein: CASSSRLAGVQNEQFF.

A few counts support this clone. The V and J genes are TRBV6-4 and TRBJ2-2; TRBD2 matches at 10 bases. Trimming removed 0 bases from V and 3 bases from J; junction bases left unmatched: 7. The CDR3 extends over 18 amino acids. Looked up from germline, CDR1 is MRHNA and CDR2 is SNTAGT. CDR3 coding DNA: TGTGCCAGCAGTGACTCTTACTCTAGCGGGGGAGACACCGGGGAGCTGTTTTTT. Encoded protein: CASSDSYSSGGDTGELFF.

The rearrangement uses TRBV5-4 and TRBJ1-2; 7 bases map to TRBD1. Trimming cost V 4 bases and J 8 bases; bases outside gene matches: 8. The CDR3 contains 13 residues. Per germline, CDR1 SGHNT and CDR2 YYREEE (reference sequence). Here the CDR3 reads CASSQDRVLGYTF. CDR3 in DNA: TGTGCCAGCAGCCAAGACAGGGTATTGGGCTACACCTTC.

V gene TRBV28 combines with J gene TRBJ1-2; 9 bases fit TRBD1. With 7 bases clipped from V and 6 bases from J, the junction kept 6 bases outside the gene matches. The CDR3 sequence is 13 residues long. Per the germline V gene, CDR1 is MDHEN and CDR2 is SYDVKM. Here the CDR3 reads CASITTGGNGYTF. The CDR3 nucleotides read TGTGCCAGCATAACCACAGGGGGCAATGGCTACACCTTC.

The rearrangement links TRBV27 to TRBJ1-6; possibly TRBD1 for D (6 bases). The V gene's germline CDR1 is MNHEY and CDR2 SMNVEV (reference sequence). The ends were cut back, 2 bases at V and 9 bases at J, with 11 bases in the middle. CDR3 length: 14 amino acids. The CDR3 coding sequence is TGTGCCAGCAGTTTAGGCAGGGGAATTTCACCCCTCCACTTT. Translating it yields CASSLGRGISPLHF.

A remark on this clone: Other nucleotide sequences from this sample produce the same CDR3. The rearrangement joins TRBV28 to TRBJ1-1; no reliable D call. This CDR3 spans 14 amino acids. Germline V gives CDR1 MDHEN, CDR2 SYDVKM. The V end was cut by 0 bases, the J end by 0 bases, with 5 bases between. The CDR3 coding sequence is TGTGCCAGCAGTTTATGGGCCGTGAACACTGAAGCTTTCTTT. Its translation: CASSLWAVNTEAFF.

This chain uses TRBV7-2 with TRBJ2-5; 7 nucleotides match TRBD2. J was trimmed by 3 bases and V by 1 base; bases with no gene match: 2. The germline V gene encodes CDR1 SGHTA and CDR2 FQGNSA. CDR3 length equals 14 residues. The CDR3 region is CASSLDLAEETQYF. As DNA, the CDR3 is TGTGCCAGCAGCTTAGATCTAGCGGAAGAGACCCAGTACTTC.

V gene TRBV6-5 combines with J gene TRBJ2-7; maybe TRBD2 (6 bases). Trimming removed 6 bases from V and 0 bases from J, with 12 bases in between. CDR1 and CDR2 (germline): MNHEY, SVGAGI. The CDR3 has 14 residues. As DNA, the CDR3 is TGTGCCAGCAGAGGCGGGATTCTCTCCTACGAGCAGTACTTC. Its protein product is CASRGGILSYEQYF.

J is TRBJ2-1 and V is TRBV7-9; a possible D gene is TRBD2 (6 bases). CDR1 is SEHNR, CDR2 FQNEAQ, per germline (reference sequence). This CDR3 comprises 14 residues. V lost 1 base and J 8 bases, leaving 12 bases between the germline ends. CDR3 protein: CASSLGRGPDEQFF. As DNA, the CDR3 is TGTGCCAGCAGCTTAGGGAGGGGACCCGATGAGCAGTTCTTC.

This sequence joins TRBV28 and TRBJ1-1; no reliable D call. From germline, CDR1 is MDHEN and CDR2 SYDVKM. The CDR3 covers 12 residues. Trimming cost V 5 bases and J 8 bases, with 12 bases left between them. CDR3 nucleotide sequence: TGTGCCAGCAGTCCACCGAAGACAGAAGCTTTCTTT. The encoded protein is CASSPPKTEAFF.

The rearrangement joins TRBV2 to TRBJ2-3; 10 bases match TRBD2. Looked up from germline, CDR1 is SNHLY and CDR2 is FYNNEI. With 6 bases clipped from V and 3 bases from J, the junction kept 21 bases outside the gene matches. This CDR3 has 20 amino acids. The CDR3 coding sequence is TGTGCCAGCAGCGCGGAGGGACTAGCGCTCCGGTCCCCGACGACAGATACGCAGTATTTT. Its protein is CASSAEGLALRSPTTDTQYF.

The rearrangement links TRBV28 to TRBJ1-1, with a weak D call TRBD1 (5 bases). This CDR3 contains 14 residues. Trimming pared 2 bases from V and 1 base from J, leaving 8 bases between. Looked up from germline, CDR1 is MDHEN and CDR2 is SYDVKM. The CDR3 spells CASSLPGGNTEAFF. The CDR3 nucleotides are TGTGCCAGCAGTTTACCGGGGGGGAACACTGAAGCTTTCTTT.

The chain combines TRBV2 with TRBJ1-4, with 9 bases aligning to TRBD1. Germline CDR1 reads SNHLY; CDR2 reads FYNNEI. The CDR3 spans 15 residues. Trimming removed 6 bases from V and 3 bases from J; junction bases left unmatched: 5. CDR3 sequence reads: CASRTRTGANEKLFF. In DNA form, the CDR3 reads TGTGCCAGCAGGACCCGGACAGGGGCTAATGAAAAACTGTTTTTT.

The V gene is TRBV2, the J gene TRBJ2-1; D possibly corresponds to TRBD1 (5 bases). V was shortened by 2 bases and J by 0 bases, with 8 bases between the two germline ends. CDR3 length equals 15 residues. The germline gives CDR1 SNHLY, CDR2 FYNNEI. Here the CDR3 reads CASSEIDSSYNEQFF. The CDR3 nucleotides read TGTGCCAGCAGTGAAATAGACAGCTCCTACAATGAGCAGTTCTTC.

CDR3 in DNA: TGTGCCAGCAGTCGGACAGGGCTCGACGAGCAGTACTTC. Translated, it gives CASSRTGLDEQYF. The rearrangement joins TRBV12-3 or TRBV12-4 to TRBJ2-7; 8 nucleotides match TRBD1. J lost 5 bases, V lost 5 bases, and 5 bases had no gene match. This CDR3 has 13 amino acids.

This chain uses TRBV9 with TRBJ1-1, with a weak D call TRBD1 (6 bases). CDR1 is SGDLS, CDR2 YYNGEE, per germline. The CDR3 runs to 12 residues. Trimming took 2 bases from V and 7 from J, leaving 9 bases between them. The CDR3 DNA reads TGTGCCAGCAGCGTCCAACAGGGTGAAGCTTTCTTT. As protein: CASSVQQGEAFF.